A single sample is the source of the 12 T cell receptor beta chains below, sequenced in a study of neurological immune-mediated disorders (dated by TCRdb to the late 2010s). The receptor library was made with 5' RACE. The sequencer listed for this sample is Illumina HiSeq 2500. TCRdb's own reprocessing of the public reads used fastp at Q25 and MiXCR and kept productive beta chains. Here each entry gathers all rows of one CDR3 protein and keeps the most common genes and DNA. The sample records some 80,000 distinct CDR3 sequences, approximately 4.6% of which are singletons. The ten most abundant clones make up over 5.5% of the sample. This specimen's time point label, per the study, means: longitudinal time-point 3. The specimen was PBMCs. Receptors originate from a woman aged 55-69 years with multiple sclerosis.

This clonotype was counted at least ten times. The CDR3 sequence is CASSVVSRGQSEQFF. CDR3 nucleotide sequence: TGTGCCAGCAGCGTAGTCAGCAGGGGGCAGAGTGAGCAGTTCTTC. V is TRBV9 and J is TRBJ2-1, with 8 bases that match TRBD1. V lost 0 bases to trimming and J lost 9 bases; unmatched junction nucleotides: 8. The CDR3 contains 15 residues. Per germline, CDR1 SGDLS and CDR2 YYNGEE.

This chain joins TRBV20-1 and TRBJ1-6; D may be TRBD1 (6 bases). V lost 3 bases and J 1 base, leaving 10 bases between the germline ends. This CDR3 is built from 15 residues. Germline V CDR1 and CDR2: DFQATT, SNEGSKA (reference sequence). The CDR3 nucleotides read TGCAGTGCTAGCCAGGGGCATTCCTATAATTCACCCCTCCACTTT. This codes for CSASQGHSYNSPLHF.

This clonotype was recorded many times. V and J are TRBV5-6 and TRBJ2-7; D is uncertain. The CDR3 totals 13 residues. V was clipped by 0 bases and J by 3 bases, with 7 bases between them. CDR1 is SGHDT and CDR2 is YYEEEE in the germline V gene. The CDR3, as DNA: TGTGCCAGCAGCTTGGGTCTGAACTACGAGCAGTACTTC. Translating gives CASSLGLNYEQYF.

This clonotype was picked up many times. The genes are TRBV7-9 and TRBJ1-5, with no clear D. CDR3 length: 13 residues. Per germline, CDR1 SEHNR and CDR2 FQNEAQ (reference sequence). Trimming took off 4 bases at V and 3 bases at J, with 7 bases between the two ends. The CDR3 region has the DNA TGTGCCAGCAGCTCGACGAACAATCAGCCCCAGCATTTT. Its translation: CASSSTNNQPQHF. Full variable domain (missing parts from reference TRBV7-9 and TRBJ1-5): DTGVSQNPRHKITKRGQNVTFRCDPISEHNRLYWYRQTLGQGPEFLTYFQNEAQLEKSRLLSDRFSAERPKGSFSTLEIQRTEQGDSAMYLCASSSTNNQPQHFGDGTRLSIL.

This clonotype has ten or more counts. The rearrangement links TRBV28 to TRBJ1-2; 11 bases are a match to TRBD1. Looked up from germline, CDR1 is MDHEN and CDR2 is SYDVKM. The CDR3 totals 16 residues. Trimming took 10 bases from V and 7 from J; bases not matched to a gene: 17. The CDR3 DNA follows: TGTGCCACCCGTTGGGACAGGGGGGGTGTATGGGCTGGCTACACCTTC. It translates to CATRWDRGGVWAGYTF.

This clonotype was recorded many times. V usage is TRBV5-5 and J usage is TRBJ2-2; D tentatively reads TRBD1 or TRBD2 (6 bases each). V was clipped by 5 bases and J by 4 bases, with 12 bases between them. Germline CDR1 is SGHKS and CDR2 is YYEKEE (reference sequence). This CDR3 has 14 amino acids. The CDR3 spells CASRLEGGTGELFF. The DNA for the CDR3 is TGTGCCAGCAGACTAGAGGGGGGCACCGGGGAGCTGTTTTTT.

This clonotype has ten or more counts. The CDR3 loop is CASSLSRDSRPKDNEQFF. The CDR3 region has the DNA TGCGCCAGCAGCTTGTCGCGGGACAGTAGGCCTAAGGACAATGAGCAGTTCTTC. The chain joins TRBV5-1 to TRBJ2-1, with D possibly TRBD1 on 7 matching bases. Germline V gives CDR1 SGHRS, CDR2 YFSETQ. Trimming shortened V by 1 base and J by 5 bases, and 22 bases separated the two germline ends. The CDR3 totals 18 residues.

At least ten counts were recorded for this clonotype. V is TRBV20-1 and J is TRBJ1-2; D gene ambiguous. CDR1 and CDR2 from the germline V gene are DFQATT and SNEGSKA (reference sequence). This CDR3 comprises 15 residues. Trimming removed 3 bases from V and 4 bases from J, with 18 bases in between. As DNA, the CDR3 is TGCAGTGCTAGGCTTCCTGGGCCTCCCGGCTATGGCTACACCTTC. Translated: CSARLPGPPGYGYTF.

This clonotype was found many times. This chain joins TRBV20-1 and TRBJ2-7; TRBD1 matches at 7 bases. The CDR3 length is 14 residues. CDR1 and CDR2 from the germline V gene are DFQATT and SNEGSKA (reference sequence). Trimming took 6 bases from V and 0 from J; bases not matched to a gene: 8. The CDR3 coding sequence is TGCAGTGCACTCACAGGGGTTCCCTCCTACGAGCAGTACTTC. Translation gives CSALTGVPSYEQYF.

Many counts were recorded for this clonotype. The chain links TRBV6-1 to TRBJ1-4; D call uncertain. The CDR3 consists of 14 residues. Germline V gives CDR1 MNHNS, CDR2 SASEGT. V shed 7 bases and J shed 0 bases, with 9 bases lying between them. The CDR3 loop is CASNKVATNEKLFF. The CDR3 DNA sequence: TGTGCCAGCAACAAAGTTGCAACTAATGAAAAACTGTTTTTT.

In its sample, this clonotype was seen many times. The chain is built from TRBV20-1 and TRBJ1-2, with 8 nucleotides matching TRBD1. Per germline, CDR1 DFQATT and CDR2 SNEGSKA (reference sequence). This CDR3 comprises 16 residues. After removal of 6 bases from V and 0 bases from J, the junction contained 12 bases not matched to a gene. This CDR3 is CSAPPDRATSNYGYTF. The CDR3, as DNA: TGCAGTGCCCCCCCGGACAGGGCAACTTCTAACTATGGCTACACCTTC.

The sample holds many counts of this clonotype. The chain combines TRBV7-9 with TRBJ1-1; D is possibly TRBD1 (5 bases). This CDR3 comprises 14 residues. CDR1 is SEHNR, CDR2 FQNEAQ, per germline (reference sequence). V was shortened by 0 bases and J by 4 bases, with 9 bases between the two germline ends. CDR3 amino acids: CASSLAGEVTEAFF. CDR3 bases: TGTGCCAGCAGCTTAGCGGGGGAGGTCACTGAAGCTTTCTTT.